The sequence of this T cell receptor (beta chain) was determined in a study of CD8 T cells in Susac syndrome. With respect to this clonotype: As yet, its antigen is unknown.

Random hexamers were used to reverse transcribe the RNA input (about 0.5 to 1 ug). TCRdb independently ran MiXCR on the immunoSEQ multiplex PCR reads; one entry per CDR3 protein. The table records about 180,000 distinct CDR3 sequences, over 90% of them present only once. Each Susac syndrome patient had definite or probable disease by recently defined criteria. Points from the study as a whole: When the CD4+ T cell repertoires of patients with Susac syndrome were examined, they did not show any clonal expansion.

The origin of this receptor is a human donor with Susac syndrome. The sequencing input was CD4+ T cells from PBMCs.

CDR3 bases: TGTGCCAGCAGCCAAGTCGACAGGGAAGCTTTCTTT. It yields the protein CASSQVDREAFF. V is TRBV3-1 and J is TRBJ1-1, with D maybe TRBD1 (6 bases). CDR1 and CDR2 from the germline V gene are LGHDT and YNNKEL (reference sequence). With 1 base removed from V and 8 bases from J, the gap between germline ends came to 8 bases. The CDR3 length is 12 residues.